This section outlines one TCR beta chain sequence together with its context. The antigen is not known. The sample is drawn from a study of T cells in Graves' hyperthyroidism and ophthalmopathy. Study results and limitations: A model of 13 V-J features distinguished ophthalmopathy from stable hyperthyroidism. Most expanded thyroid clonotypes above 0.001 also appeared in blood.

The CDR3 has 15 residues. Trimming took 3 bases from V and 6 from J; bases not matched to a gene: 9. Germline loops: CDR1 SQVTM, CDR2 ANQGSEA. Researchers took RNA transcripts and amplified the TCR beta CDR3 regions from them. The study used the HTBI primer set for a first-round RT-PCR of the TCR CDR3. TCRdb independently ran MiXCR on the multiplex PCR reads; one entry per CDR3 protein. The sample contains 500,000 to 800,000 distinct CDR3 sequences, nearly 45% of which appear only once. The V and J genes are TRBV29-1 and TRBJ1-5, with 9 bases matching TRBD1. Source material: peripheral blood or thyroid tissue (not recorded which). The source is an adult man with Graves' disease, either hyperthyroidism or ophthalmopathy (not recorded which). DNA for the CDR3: TGCAGCGTTGAGGGGACAGGGAATCTGAGTCAGCCCCAGCATTTT. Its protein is CSVEGTGNLSQPQHF.